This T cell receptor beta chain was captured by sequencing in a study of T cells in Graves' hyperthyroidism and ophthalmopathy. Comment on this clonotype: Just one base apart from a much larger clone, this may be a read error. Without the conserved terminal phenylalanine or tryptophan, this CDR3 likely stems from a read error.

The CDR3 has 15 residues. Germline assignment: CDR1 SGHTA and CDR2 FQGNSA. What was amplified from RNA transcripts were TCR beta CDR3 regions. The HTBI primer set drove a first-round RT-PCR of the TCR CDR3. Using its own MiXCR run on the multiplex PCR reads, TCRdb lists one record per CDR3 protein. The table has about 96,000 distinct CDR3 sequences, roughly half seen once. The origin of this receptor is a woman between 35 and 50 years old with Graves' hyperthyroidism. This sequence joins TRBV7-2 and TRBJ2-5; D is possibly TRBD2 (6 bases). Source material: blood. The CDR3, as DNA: TGCGCCAGCAGCTGGGAGCGGGCCCACCAAGAGACCCAGTACTTA. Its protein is CASSWERAHQETQYL.